The 4 T cell receptor beta chains below all came from one sample that was sequenced in a study of CD8 T cells in ankylosing spondylitis. TCRdb used MiXCR to reprocess the 5' RACE reads, holding one entry per CDR3 protein. Of over 200,000 distinct CDR3 sequences detected, 10% to 13% appear once; the ten largest clones hold 21%. Material for sequencing was blood, either unsorted or a sorted T cell fraction (not recorded which). All receptors come from a male donor with ankylosing spondylitis or in good health (not recorded which).

This clonotype was counted between two and nine times. V is TRBV9 and J is TRBJ2-2; 8 nucleotides agree with TRBD2. CDR3 length: 15 residues. Germline-derived CDR1 and CDR2 are SGDLS and YYNGEE. The ends lost 3 bases at V and 5 bases at J; junction bases unmatched: 6. CDR3 protein: CASSEGTSWTGELFF. CDR3 bases: TGTGCCAGCAGCGAGGGGACTAGTTGGACCGGGGAGCTGTTTTTT. Supplemented by reference TRBV9 and TRBJ2-2, the full variable domain reads DSGVTQTPKHLITATGQRVTLRCSPRSGDLSVYWYQQSLDQGLQFLIQYYNGEERAKGNILERFSAQQFPDLHSELNLSSLELGDSALYFCASSEGTSWTGELFFGEGSRLTVL.

V gene TRBV5-6 combines with J gene TRBJ1-4; 9 positions match TRBD1. CDR3 length equals 15 residues. Trimming cost V 0 bases and J 13 bases; bases outside gene matches: 10. From germline, CDR1 is SGHDT and CDR2 YYEEEE. The chain's CDR3 is CASSLAWTGEMRLFF. In DNA form, the CDR3 reads TGTGCCAGCAGCTTGGCCTGGACAGGGGAGATGCGACTGTTTTTT.

This clonotype has more than one count but fewer than ten. The chain recombines TRBV14 with TRBJ2-5; possible D gene TRBD1, 5 bases. The CDR3 sequence is 14 residues long. Looked up from germline, CDR1 is SGHDN and CDR2 is FVKESK. Trimming pared 0 bases from V and 6 bases from J, leaving 11 bases between. CDR3 protein: CASSQDPGRKTQYF. The CDR3 region has the DNA TGTGCCAGCAGCCAAGATCCAGGGCGGAAGACCCAGTACTTC.

This clonotype has a single count. The rearrangement uses TRBV20-1 and TRBJ1-1; tentative D call: TRBD1 (5 bases). The germline gives CDR1 DFQATT, CDR2 SNEGSKA (reference sequence). The CDR3 extends over 13 amino acids. V lost 4 bases and J 0 bases, leaving 9 bases between the germline ends. The CDR3 coding sequence is TGCAGTGCTAAGGACATAATGAACACTGAAGCTTTCTTT. Its translation: CSAKDIMNTEAFF.